This is a list of T cell receptor beta chains from one sample in a study of cytomegalovirus exposure and HLA in healthy donors. TCRdb's table, derived via immunoSEQ multiplex PCR, lists solely in-frame clones and lacks some. The sample has more than 140,000 clones, 75% to 80% seen once. Input material: PBMCs. All receptors come from a female donor in good health and CMV-seronegative. Each CDR3 is given with its conserved first and last residue. A D gene is named only where the DNA matches it firmly. Not every row has a clone size; where given, it reads once, few, many or a size class.

v_call,j_call,clone_size,d_call,cdr3_nt,cdr3_aa
TRBV19,TRBJ1-1,NA,TRBD1,TGTGCCAGTAGTATCGGGCCGGGACAGGGACCCATGAACACTGAAGCTTTCTTT,CASSIGPGQGPMNTEAFF
TRBV7-9,TRBJ2-1,NA,TRBD1,TGTGCCAGCAGCCTAGACAGGGATTGGTATTTCTTC,CASSLDRDWYFF
TRBV28,TRBJ2-7,NA,TRBD2,TGTGCCAGCAGTTCCGGAGCGGGAGTAAACGAGCAGTACTTC,CASSSGAGVNEQYF
TRBV28,TRBJ2-3,NA,NA,TGTGCCAGCTGCACCCTCGGGAGCACAGATACGCAGTATTTT,CASCTLGSTDTQYF
TRBV19,TRBJ1-2,few,TRBD1,TGTGCCAGTAGTACCGCGGGACAGGGGCGATTAGACTATGGCTACACCTTC,CASSTAGQGRLDYGYTF
TRBV28,TRBJ2-3,NA,NA,TGTGCCAGCAGTTTACCGAAGCTCACAGATACGCAGTATTTT,CASSLPKLTDTQYF
TRBV6-5,TRBJ2-7,NA,NA,TGTGCCAGCAGTTTATGGGCGGGCTACGAGCAGTACTTC,CASSLWAGYEQYF
TRBV29-1,TRBJ2-3,NA,NA,TGCAGCGGTGTGGAGTTCACAGATACGCAGTATTTT,CSGVEFTDTQYF
TRBV5-4,TRBJ1-2,NA,NA,TGTGCCAGCAGCTTGAGCGGCAGGAACTATGGCTACACCTTC,CASSLSGRNYGYTF
TRBV5-5,TRBJ2-4,NA,NA,TGTGCCAGCAGCTTGGCGGGTCGCAGGGAATTTGACATTCAGTACTTC,CASSLAGRREFDIQYF
TRBV9,TRBJ1-1,NA,TRBD1,TGTGCCAGCAGCGTTGGTGGGGACAGCATGAACACTGAAGCTTTCTTT,CASSVGGDSMNTEAFF